Below, 5 T cell receptor beta chains from the same sample are listed, as sequenced in a study of monozygotic twins with inflammatory bowel disease. TCRdb re-called the 5' RACE reads and gives one entry per CDR3 protein, without DNA. The sample has a few hundred thousand distinct CDR3 sequences. Sequenced input: blood. These receptors all come from a human donor with ulcerative colitis or Crohn's disease, or a healthy co-twin of an affected twin (not recorded which).

V and J are TRBV4-3 and TRBJ1-1; the TCRdb D gene call, TRBD1, has no DNA to confirm it. The CDR3 consists of 15 residues. From germline, CDR1 is LGHNA and CDR2 YSLEER. The CDR3 region is CASSPIQGAATEAFF.

The rearrangement uses TRBV12-3 or TRBV12-4 and TRBJ2-7; the D call of TRBD2 rests on TCRdb alone, since no DNA is present to check it. This CDR3 spans 15 amino acids. This CDR3 reads CASSYRTSGGHEQYF.

The rearrangement joins TRBV13 to TRBJ2-7. The CDR3 has 14 amino acids. Germline V gives CDR1 PRHDT, CDR2 FYEKMQ (reference sequence). CDR3 loop: CASSLGARPYEQYF.

The chain combines TRBV7-2 with TRBJ2-1; TCRdb's D call, TRBD1, is unchecked because there is no DNA. This CDR3 comprises 16 residues. CDR1 SGHTA and CDR2 FQGNSA come from the germline V gene. CDR3 protein: CASSLFRTGASDEQFF.

This chain connects TRBV12-3 or TRBV12-4 to TRBJ1-5; absent DNA, TCRdb's TRBD1 call cannot be checked. The CDR3 totals 16 residues. CDR3 protein: CASSAQGASSNQPQHF.